Sequencing of this T cell receptor (beta chain) was carried out in a study of vaccination and CD4 T cells after COVID-19. General study points: When vaccine-specific clones from convalescent patients were examined, 304 of 307 were spike mono-reactive. In convalescent patients, a median 86.3% of post-vaccine SARS-CoV-2-reactive clones appeared only after vaccination.

Cultured CD4+ T-cell DNA underwent Oncomine TCR Beta short-read sequencing. TCRdb re-analysed the PCR reads in MiXCR, keeping a single row per CDR3 protein. This repertoire shows approximately 18,000 distinct CDR3 sequences, about 45% found once; its top ten account for about 17%. Time point specified: late sampling 161 to 241 days after vaccination in a few convalescent patients. Documented treatment: approximately nine-day PBMC culture with coronavirus spike peptide pools or control peptides (ViraFEST assay). This clonotype was seen only a few times. Its antigen is unidentified. The V end was cut by 1 base, the J end by 4 bases, with 4 bases between. Germline lookup yields CDR1 DFQATT and CDR2 SNEGSKA (reference sequence). The CDR3 is 11 amino acids.

The starting material was CD4+ T cells from blood, cultured in vitro, obtained about 7 months after SARS-CoV-2 vaccination. This TCR came from a human donor who had recovered from COVID-19. The chain couples TRBV20-1 to TRBJ1-1; D unresolved. CDR3 coding DNA: TGCAGTGCTAGAGGGGGCACTGAAGCTTTCTTT. Its protein is CSARGGTEAFF.